The rows below give T cell receptor beta chains drawn from one sample of a study of OX40 agonist ivuxolimab in advanced cancers. Clones were read by immunoSEQ multiplex PCR, and TCRdb kept only the in-frame ones, dropping some. The table lists tens of thousands of clones, roughly 80% of them singletons. Sequences were derived from CD4+ or CD8+ T cells sorted from blood, sampled in a trial of the OX40 agonist ivuxolimab. These receptors all stem from an adult with an advanced solid tumor such as melanoma, head and neck, liver or kidney cancer. CDR3s include the opening cysteine and the closing phenylalanine or tryptophan. D genes are given only for firm matches. Clone size, where shown, is once, few, many, or a class for clones that have expanded.

j_call d_call v_call clone_size cdr3_aa cdr3_nt
TRBJ1-4 TRBD1 TRBV2 once CASRAWGTGNEKLFF TGTGCCAGCAGGGCATGGGGGACAGGGAATGAAAAACTGTTTTTT
TRBJ1-5 . TRBV6-1 . CASSGWPGEYSNQPQHF TGTGCCAGCAGTGGATGGCCCGGGGAGTATAGCAATCAGCCCCAGCATTTT
TRBJ1-3 TRBD1 TRBV5-6 . CASSALTGSGNTIYF TGTGCCAGCAGCGCCCTGACAGGGTCTGGAAACACCATATATTTT
TRBJ2-3 . TRBV5-1 . CASSPGLSSSTDTQYF TGCGCCAGCAGCCCTGGACTTTCCTCTAGCACAGATACGCAGTATTTT
TRBJ1-5 . TRBV10-3 . CAISGGADQPQHF TGTGCCATCAGTGGAGGGGCTGATCAGCCCCAGCATTTT
TRBJ2-5 . TRBV21-1 . CASSKVPQVIYETQYF TGTGCCAGCAGCAAAGTGCCCCAGGTCATATACGAGACCCAGTACTTC
TRBJ2-7 . TRBV7-3 . CASSLRATSLAYEQYF TGTGCCAGCAGCTTACGGGCCACTAGCTTGGCATACGAGCAGTACTTC
TRBJ1-1 . TRBV28 . CASSLDLRQGNTEAFF TGTGCCAGCAGTTTAGACCTTCGGCAGGGAAACACTGAAGCTTTCTTT
TRBJ1-1 . TRBV4-1 . CASSQDGARIAEAFF TGCGCCAGCAGCCAAGATGGGGCGAGGATAGCTGAAGCTTTCTTT
TRBJ1-1 . TRBV9 . CASSVGGRNTEAFF TGTGCCAGCAGCGTAGGCGGGAGGAACACTGAAGCTTTCTTT
TRBJ2-7 . TRBV7-2 few CASSSVFGRSYEQYF TGTGCCAGCAGCTCCGTGTTTGGGCGCTCCTACGAGCAGTACTTC
TRBJ2-7 TRBD2 TRBV25-1 . CASSDPAGDLNEQYF TGTGCCAGCAGTGATCCAGCGGGAGATTTAAACGAGCAGTACTTC
TRBJ1-5 TRBD1 TRBV27 . CASSPWEGARQPQHF TGTGCCAGCAGTCCCTGGGAGGGGGCGCGTCAGCCCCAGCATTTT
TRBJ2-1 . TRBV19 . CASSLGVLWLF TGTGCCAGTAGTCTAGGGGTTTTGTGGCTCTTC
TRBJ2-7 . TRBV11-1 . CASSLMDGYEQYF TGTGCCAGCAGCTTAATGGACGGTTACGAGCAGTACTTC
TRBJ1-3 . TRBV18 . CASSQGFSGNTIYF TGTGCCAGCTCCCAGGGTTTCTCTGGAAACACCATATATTTT
TRBJ2-2 . TRBV15 . CATSPGQDVSGELFF TGTGCCACCAGCCCGGGCCAGGATGTTTCCGGGGAGCTGTTTTTT
TRBJ1-2 . TRBV2 . CASSDRHGYTF TGTGCCAGCAGTGATCGCCATGGCTACACCTTC
TRBJ1-6 . TRBV5-4 . CASSSFSTSNSPLHF TGTGCCAGCAGTTCGTTTAGTACTAGTAATTCACCCCTCCACTTT
TRBJ1-1 TRBD1 TRBV28 . CASSRQFLGQGNTEAFF TGTGCCAGCAGTCGTCAATTTTTGGGACAGGGGAACACTGAAGCTTTCTTT
TRBJ1-2 . TRBV6-5 . CASSYSSPGALGGYTF TGTGCCAGCAGTTACTCGAGTCCGGGGGCCCTAGGTGGCTACACCTTC
TRBJ2-7 TRBD1 TRBV11-2 . CASSLGTGSYEQYF TGTGCCAGCAGCTTGGGGACAGGTTCCTACGAGCAGTACTTC
TRBJ1-2 . TRBV18 . CASSPPGTLYGYTF TGTGCCAGCTCACCACCCGGGACACTCTATGGCTACACCTTC
TRBJ2-2 . TRBV5-1 once CASSLDWVYTGELFF TGCGCCAGCAGCTTGGATTGGGTGTATACCGGGGAGCTGTTTTTT
TRBJ1-5 TRBD1 TRBV27 . CASSPTARGYQPQHF TGTGCCAGCAGTCCTACCGCCAGGGGGTATCAGCCCCAGCATTTT
TRBJ2-5 . TRBV6-7 few CASSYRETQYF TGTGCCAGCAGTTACAGGGAGACCCAGTACTTC
TRBJ2-1 TRBD2 TRBV27 . CASSLSLAANEQFF TGTGCCAGCAGTTTATCGCTAGCGGCGAATGAGCAGTTCTTC
TRBJ1-1 . TRBV7-2 . CASSLVGMNTEAFF TGTGCCAGCAGCTTAGTAGGGATGAACACTGAAGCTTTCTTT
TRBJ1-5 . TRBV7-2 . CASSPDRNNQPQHF TGTGCCAGCAGCCCGGACAGAAACAATCAGCCCCAGCATTTT
TRBJ2-1 TRBD1 TRBV28 . CASKLTGVGDNEQFF TGTGCCAGCAAACTAACAGGGGTGGGGGACAATGAGCAGTTCTTC
TRBJ2-7 . TRBV6-5 . CASSYSDGGEQYF TGTGCCAGCAGTTACTCGGACGGGGGCGAGCAGTACTTC
TRBJ2-2 TRBD2 TRBV9 once CASSAGGLAGYQGIGELFF TGTGCCAGCAGCGCCGGGGGACTAGCGGGATATCAAGGAATCGGGGAGCTGTTTTTT
TRBJ1-4 . TRBV27 . CASSLLGEKLFF TGTGCCAGCAGTTTATTAGGGGAAAAACTGTTTTTT
TRBJ1-5 TRBD1 TRBV14 . CASSQSGGTGSQPQHF TGTGCCAGCAGCCAATCCGGAGGGACAGGGAGTCAGCCCCAGCATTTT
TRBJ2-2 . TRBV7-3 . CASSLTGRTNTGELFF TGTGCCAGCAGCTTAACAGGCAGAACGAACACCGGGGAGCTGTTTTTT
TRBJ2-3 TRBD1 TRBV19 few CASRRTGGPDTQYF TGTGCCAGTAGAAGGACAGGGGGCCCAGATACGCAGTATTTT
TRBJ2-5 . TRBV28 . CASSWAATYQETQYF TGTGCCAGCAGTTGGGCAGCCACTTACCAAGAGACCCAGTACTTC
TRBJ2-2 . TRBV7-3 . CASSLAPKSGELFF TGTGCCAGCAGCTTAGCTCCGAAGTCCGGGGAGCTGTTTTTT
TRBJ2-2 . TRBV27 . CASTSRASESTGELFF TGTGCCAGCACCTCTCGGGCTAGCGAAAGCACCGGGGAGCTGTTTTTT
TRBJ2-3 TRBD2 TRBV27 . CASSSPRLAGDTDTQYF TGTGCCAGCAGTTCCCCTCGACTAGCGGGAGACACAGATACGCAGTATTTT
TRBJ2-1 TRBD2 TRBV19 . CASSMGSGTSYNEQFF TGTGCCAGTAGTATGGGAAGCGGGACCTCCTACAATGAGCAGTTCTTC
TRBJ2-3 . TRBV11-3 . CASSLNPGIIGTDTQYF TGTGCCAGCAGCTTAAATCCAGGTATCATAGGCACAGATACGCAGTATTTT
TRBJ1-2 . TRBV7-9 . CASSRTQLDRHDYGYTF TGTGCCAGCAGCCGAACCCAACTCGACAGGCACGACTATGGCTACACCTTC
TRBJ2-1 TRBD2 TRBV19 . CASSIALSGGRSGEQFF TGTGCCAGTAGTATAGCCCTATCTGGCGGGAGGTCCGGTGAGCAGTTCTTC
TRBJ2-1 . TRBV6-5 . CASSYSGTGNEQFF TGTGCCAGCAGTTACTCAGGGACGGGAAATGAGCAGTTCTTC
TRBJ1-1 . TRBV21-1 . CASSIPGRGYTEAFF TGTGCCAGCAGCATACCTGGGAGGGGCTACACTGAAGCTTTCTTT
TRBJ2-2 . TRBV6-4 . CASSGRDTGELFF TGTGCCAGCAGTGGGAGAGACACCGGGGAGCTGTTTTTT
TRBJ2-3 . TRBV4-1 . CASSLNSADTQYF TGCGCCAGCAGCCTAAACTCGGCAGATACGCAGTATTTT
TRBJ2-5 TRBD1 TRBV7-2 . CASSPQGTGRQETQYF TGTGCCAGCAGCCCACAAGGGACAGGAAGGCAAGAGACCCAGTACTTC
TRBJ2-1 . TRBV4-1 . CASSQGGEQFF TGCGCCAGCAGCCAAGGAGGTGAGCAGTTCTTC
TRBJ1-1 TRBD1 TRBV6-6 . CASSQGVNTEAFF TGTGCCAGCAGTCAGGGGGTGAACACTGAAGCTTTCTTT
TRBJ2-3 . TRBV28 . CASLTLDTQYF TGTGCCAGCCTGACTTTAGATACGCAGTATTTT
TRBJ2-4 TRBD2 TRBV28 . CASTLRGSDLNNIQYF TGTGCCAGCACCCTGCGGGGGTCCGACCTCAATAACATTCAGTACTTC
TRBJ2-5 TRBD1 TRBV7-3 . CASSRDRGDQTQYF TGTGCCAGCAGCCGGGACAGGGGGGATCAGACCCAGTACTTC
TRBJ1-2 . TRBV18 . CASSPGRSPSGGYTF TGTGCCAGCTCACCAGGCCGGTCGCCCAGCGGAGGCTACACCTTC
TRBJ2-7 TRBD2 TRBV9 . CASSVSPLAGGYEQYF TGTGCCAGCAGCGTTTCCCCTTTAGCGGGAGGATACGAGCAGTACTTC
TRBJ1-5 . TRBV28 . CASSPPGAPGNQPQHF TGTGCCAGCAGTCCCCCGGGCGCCCCGGGCAATCAGCCCCAGCATTTT
TRBJ2-5 . TRBV9 . CASSAGVGGQETQYF TGTGCCAGCAGCGCCGGGGTTGGAGGACAAGAGACCCAGTACTTC
TRBJ2-3 . TRBV6-6 . CASSYDTQYF TGTGCCAGCAGTTATGATACGCAGTATTTT